This T cell receptor beta chain appears in the sequencing data of a study of blood T cell repertoires in COVID-19 (dated by TCRdb to about 2020). About the investigation overall: Collaborator samples came from the United States, Italy and Spain and covered acute and convalescent phases of COVID-19. The material from the prospective study consisted of cDNA or gDNA derived from T cells, B-cell-depleted T cells, or PBMCs. The repertoires were released in a freely available public database meant as a resource for research on the immune response to SARS-CoV-2. The samples were drawn from the first 160 participants of the ongoing ImmuneRACE study and from 1,254 subjects provided by 6 global collaborators. The sample metadata nearly always contained a de-identified subject ID, COVID-19 status, age in years and sex. Deeply sampled blood TCRbeta repertoires from subjects exposed to, actively infected with, or recovered from COVID-19 were included in the dataset. Where available, HLA class I and class II types were obtained from metadata supplied by the sample provider rather than from assay-based typing. Results the study describes overall, beyond this receptor: The amount of clinical and demographic metadata varied by source and participant and was provided uncurated.

With regard to this clone: Its antigen has not been determined. No base qualities exist here, and no much larger clone lies one base off it.

TCRbeta CDR3 regions were amplified from genomic DNA by means of the immunoSEQ Assay, a bias-controlled multiplex PCR. In the authors' own workflow: Within the assay, amplification of reference gene primers was used to estimate how many nucleated cells each sample contained. To quantify the absolute abundance of each unique TCRbeta CDR3 rearrangement, sequence reads were collapsed and filtered. Productive Simpson clonality was computed per sample as the square root of Simpson's diversity index over productive rearrangements. In its TCRdb copy, this immuneACCESS table keeps in-frame sequences only and misses some clones. Where compared with another copy, unresolved V genes explain less than half of these, and the others have no known cause. That table furnishes V, J and clone size, whereas the DNA furnished D and trimming. The table for this sample lists around 200,000 clones; 70% to 90% of them were counted only once. The top ten hold roughly 9.8% of the sample.

V loses 1 base at its end and J loses 7 bases; junction bases beyond the gene matches: 6. Its CDR3 holds 16 amino acids, cysteine through phenylalanine. Only the CDR3 part of the read is kept: 48 bases, read in frame from the first base. In the germline V gene, CDR1 corresponds to SGHTA and CDR2 to FQGNSA. Each collaborating institution followed its own protocols to collect whole blood in K2EDTA tubes. Collaborator samples were shipped for TCRbeta analysis as frozen whole blood, isolated PBMCs, or DNA extracted from either sample type. This clonotype was sampled from a human donor with active or convalescent COVID-19. The donor label of this sample is uncertain. The rearrangement joined TRBV7-2 to TRBJ2-1; TRBD2 agrees with 11 junctional bases. Input material: peripheral blood. The DNA sequence follows: TGTGCCAGCAGCTTAGATCGACTAGCGGGGCGTAATGAGCAGTTCTTC. It translates as CASSLDRLAGRNEQFF.